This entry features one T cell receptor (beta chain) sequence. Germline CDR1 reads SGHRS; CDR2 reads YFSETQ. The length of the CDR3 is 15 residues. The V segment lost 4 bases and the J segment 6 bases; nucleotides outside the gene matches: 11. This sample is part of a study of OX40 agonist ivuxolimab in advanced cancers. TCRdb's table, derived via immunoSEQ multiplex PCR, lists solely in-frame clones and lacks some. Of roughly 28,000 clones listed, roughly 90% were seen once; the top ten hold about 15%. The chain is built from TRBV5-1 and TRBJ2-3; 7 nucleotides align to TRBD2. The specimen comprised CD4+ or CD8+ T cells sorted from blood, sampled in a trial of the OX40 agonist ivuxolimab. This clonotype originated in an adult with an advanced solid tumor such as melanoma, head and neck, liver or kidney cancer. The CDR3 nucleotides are TGCGCCAGCAGCCCGAGTGGCGGGAGTTCTGATACGCAGTATTTT. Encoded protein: CASSPSGGSSDTQYF.